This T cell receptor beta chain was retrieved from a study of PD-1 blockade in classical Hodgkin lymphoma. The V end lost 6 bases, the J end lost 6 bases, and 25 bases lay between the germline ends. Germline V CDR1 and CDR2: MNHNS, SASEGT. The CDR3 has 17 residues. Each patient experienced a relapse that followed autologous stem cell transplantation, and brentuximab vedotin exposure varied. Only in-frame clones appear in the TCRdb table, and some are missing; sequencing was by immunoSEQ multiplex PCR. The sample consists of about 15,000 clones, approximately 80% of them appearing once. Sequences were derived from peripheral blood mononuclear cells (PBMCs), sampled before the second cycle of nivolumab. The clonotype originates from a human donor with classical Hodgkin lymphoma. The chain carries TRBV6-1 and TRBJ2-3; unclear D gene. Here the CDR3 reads CASREMFLPPPRDTQYF. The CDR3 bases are TGTGCCAGCAGGGAAATGTTTCTTCCCCCCCCGCGTGATACGCAGTATTTT.